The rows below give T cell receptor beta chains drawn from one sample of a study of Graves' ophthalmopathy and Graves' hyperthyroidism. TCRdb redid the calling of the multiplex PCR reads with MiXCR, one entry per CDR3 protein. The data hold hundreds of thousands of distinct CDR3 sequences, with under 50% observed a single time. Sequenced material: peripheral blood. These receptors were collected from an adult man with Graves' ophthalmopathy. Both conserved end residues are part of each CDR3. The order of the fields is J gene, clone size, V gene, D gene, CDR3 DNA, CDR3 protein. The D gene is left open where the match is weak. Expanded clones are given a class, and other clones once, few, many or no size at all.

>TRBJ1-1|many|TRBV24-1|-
TGTGCCACCAGCCAGAACACTGAAGCTTTCTTT
CATSQNTEAFF
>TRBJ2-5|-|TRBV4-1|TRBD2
TGCGCCAGGAGCCAAGTGCGGGGGGGCCAAGAGACCCAGTACTTC
CARSQVRGGQETQYF
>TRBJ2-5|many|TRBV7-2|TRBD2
TGTGCCAGCAGCTGGGTTAGCGGGGGTCAAGAGACCCAGTACTTC
CASSWVSGGQETQYF
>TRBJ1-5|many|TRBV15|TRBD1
TGTGCCACCAGCAGAGGGGGACAGGGGAATCAGCCCCAGCATTTT
CATSRGGQGNQPQHF
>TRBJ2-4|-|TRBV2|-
TGTGCCAGCCGAGCCAGACAGGCACTAGCCAAAAACATTCAGTACTTC
CASRARQALAKNIQYF
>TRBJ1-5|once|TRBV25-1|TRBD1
TGTGCCAGCAGTTATGGACAGGGGTATTCTAGCAATCAGCCCCAGCATTTT
CASSYGQGYSSNQPQHF
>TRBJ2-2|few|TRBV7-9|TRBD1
TGTGCCAGCAGCCTCGGGACAGGTAGCACCGGGGAGCTGTTTTTT
CASSLGTGSTGELFF
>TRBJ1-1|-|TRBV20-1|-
TGCAATGCTAGAGCGAACACTAACACGGAAGCTTTCTTT
CNARANTNTEAFF
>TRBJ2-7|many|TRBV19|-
TGTGCCAGCGGGTTCTCCTACGAGCAGTACTTC
CASGFSYEQYF
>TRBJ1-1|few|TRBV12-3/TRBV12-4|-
TGTGCCAGCAGTTTTACACAGCTGAACACTGAAGCTTTCTTT
CASSFTQLNTEAFF
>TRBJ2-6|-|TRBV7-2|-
TGTGCCAGCAGCTTACGTTCGGGCATCGGGACCTACGTCCTGACTTTC
CASSLRSGIGTYVLTF
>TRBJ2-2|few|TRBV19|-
TGTGCCAGTAGTATAGATCTCACCGGGGAGCTGTTTTTT
CASSIDLTGELFF
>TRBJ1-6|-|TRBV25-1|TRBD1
TGTGCCAGCAGTAACTCCGGGACAGGAGATTCACCCCTCCACTTT
CASSNSGTGDSPLHF
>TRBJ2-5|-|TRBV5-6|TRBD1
TGTGCCAGCAGCTTGGGGCAGGGGACAGTGGAGACCCAGTACTTC
CASSLGQGTVETQYF
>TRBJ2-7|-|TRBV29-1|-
TGCAGCGTTGAAGATGGGAAGGGTCCCTCCTACGAGCAGTACTTC
CSVEDGKGPSYEQYF
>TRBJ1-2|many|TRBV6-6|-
TGTGCCAGCAGTTACTCCGCAGGCCCCAATGGCTACACCTTC
CASSYSAGPNGYTF
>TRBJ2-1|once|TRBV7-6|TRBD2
TGTGCCAGCAGTTTACTAGCGGGAGGGAGCTCCTACAATGAGCAGTTCTTC
CASSLLAGGSSYNEQFF
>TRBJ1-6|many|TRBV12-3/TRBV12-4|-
TGTGCCAGCAGAAGACAGGCAGGTTCACCCCTCCACTTT
CASRRQAGSPLHF
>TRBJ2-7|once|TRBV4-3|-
TGCGCCAGCAGCCAAGATGGGAATCCATACGAGCAGTACTTC
CASSQDGNPYEQYF
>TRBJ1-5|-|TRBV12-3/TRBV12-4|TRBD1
TGTGCCAGCAGTTGGCGTATATGGGGACAGGGTAATAGCAATCAGCCCCAGCATTTT
CASSWRIWGQGNSNQPQHF
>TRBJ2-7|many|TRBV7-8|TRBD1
TGTGCCAGCAGCTCACAGGGGGCGCGGCGCGAGCAGTACTTC
CASSSQGARREQYF
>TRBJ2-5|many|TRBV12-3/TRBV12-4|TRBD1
TGTGCCAGCAGAAGGACAGGGCAAGAGACCCAGTACTTC
CASRRTGQETQYF
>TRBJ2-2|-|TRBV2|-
TGTGCCAGCCGGGGATCGACAGTCACCGGGGAGCTGTTTTTT
CASRGSTVTGELFF
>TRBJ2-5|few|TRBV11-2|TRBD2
TGTGCCAGCAGCTTAAAGCTCTCAGGGACTACCCTCGGAGAGACCCAGTACTTC
CASSLKLSGTTLGETQYF